This T cell receptor (beta chain) was obtained from a study of T cells after yellow fever vaccination (dated by TCRdb to about 2019). Background for the entire study: The SMART-Seq v4 Ultra Low Input RNA kit was used to prepare libraries from fractions with low cell numbers. To track T-cell clones before and after primary and booster YFV17D yellow fever vaccination, bulk TCR alpha and beta repertoires were sequenced longitudinally. The cohort comprised two healthy male donors, one aged 18 to 29 and one aged 30 to 40 years. Blood was collected at multiple timepoints before and after primary and secondary immunization, and bulk PBMC replicates and cell subsets were isolated.

In the paper's terms, the treatment or condition label means: live attenuated yellow fever vaccine strain. PBMCs were isolated from peripheral blood using a standard Ficoll-Paque protocol. Dynabeads CD4 and CD8 positive selection kits were used to isolate CD4 and CD8 T-cell fractions. RNA was extracted with TriZol from bulk PBMCs, CD4 and CD8 fractions, and dextramer-positive and dextramer-negative fractions. TCR cDNA was synthesized by 5'RACE template switching, which introduced a universal primer site and unique molecular identifiers. Priming for cDNA synthesis came from both the TCR alpha and TCR beta constant segments. Libraries were amplified in two PCR steps, with sample barcodes and sequencing adapters added in the second step. Sequencing of libraries was done on Illumina HiSeq 2500 (2x100 bp) or NovaSeq (2x150 bp). As for the authors' bioinformatics: Demultiplexing of reads and collapsing into UMI consensus sequences were performed with MIGEC, and V(D)J alignment was carried out with MiXCR. Vaccine-responding clonotypes were identified with edgeR using replicate PBMC samples, with FDR below 0.01 and a log2 fold change above 5 up to day 15 being required. Bulk clonotypes were assigned CD4 or CD8 identity according to which sequenced CD4 or CD8 repertoire held them at higher abundance. Starting from the raw public reads, TCRdb applied fastp trimming at Q25, assembled clones with MiXCR and retained in-frame beta chains. Here each entry gathers all rows of one CDR3 protein and keeps the most common genes and DNA. TCRdb's processing, not the authors' own work, is the source of the V and J calls. Within this sample are over 100,000 distinct CDR3 sequences, with roughly 8.9% of them counted one time only. The ten largest clones add up to approximately 24% of the sample.

This clonotype was detected only a few times. Its antigen target is currently unknown. No clone much larger than this one lies a single base away; base qualities are absent. Results the study describes overall, beyond this receptor: Compared with the primary T-cell response, the secondary T-cell response was weaker but faster, peaking on day 5 rather than day 15. A small fraction of clonotypes showed up in both the CD4 and CD8 compartments, probably as a result of convergent recombination. The study included only two donors, which limits how far the findings can be generalized. FACS-sorted repertoires could contain abundant contaminating clonotypes from the bulk population, so computational filtering was required. Most clones expanded after primary vaccination were re-detected after the booster (approximately 95% of CD4 and around nine tenths of CD8), suggesting broad memory maintenance.

The germline ends are 6 bases apart after V is trimmed by 5 bases and J by 3 bases. Sequences SEHNR (CDR1) and FQNEAQ (CDR2) are obtained from the germline V gene (reference sequence). The CDR3, from cysteine to phenylalanine, totals 12 residues. The sequence is cut down to CDR3 DNA, 36 bases in frame from base 1. This receptor was obtained from a man aged 25 to 40 who received the YFV17D yellow fever vaccine. The sample in question was CD8+ T cells sorted from PBMCs, obtained 45 days after the yellow fever booster vaccination. The V and J segments used are TRBV7-9 and TRBJ2-3; a confident D gene designation cannot be given. The base sequence is TGTGCCAGCAGCATCGTGACAGATACGCAGTATTTT. It translates to CASSIVTDTQYF.